This T cell receptor beta chain was recovered during a study of patients and donors after allogeneic stem cell transplantation. TCRdb reprocessed the RT-PCR reads via MiXCR and lists one record per CDR3 protein. The sample has 900,000 to 1,000,000 distinct CDR3 sequences; under 20% are singletons. Trimming took 0 bases from V and 5 from J, leaving 8 bases between them. Germline lookup yields CDR1 ENHRY and CDR2 SYGVKD. CDR3 length equals 15 residues. Sequenced material: blood, either unsorted or a sorted T cell fraction (not recorded which). The chain recombines TRBV10-3 with TRBJ1-6, with a tentative D call TRBD1 (5 bases). The receptor was isolated from a human donor who was either an allogeneic HSCT recipient or a stem cell or donor lymphocyte infusion donor (not recorded which). It is not recorded whose cells these are; they may come from a transplant donor. CDR3 in amino acids: CAISESRQHNSPLHF. CDR3 in DNA: TGTGCCATCAGTGAGTCGCGACAGCATAATTCACCCCTCCACTTT.